This T cell receptor beta chain is from a study of molecular identifiers for immune sequencing clone quantification. General study findings and limits: In naive cells, clones above 20 RNA copies held under 1% of molecules, whereas in effector cells they held over 97%. In a background of over 750,000 naive cells, spiked Jurkat TCR RNA from one cell was reportedly detectable.

In the sort, naive CD8 T cells were defined as CD8+CD4-CCR7+CD45RA+. A few counts support this clonotype. Its antigen is still unknown. From the PCR reads, TCRdb called clonotypes with MiXCR, one entry per CDR3 protein. This sample yields nearly 20,000 distinct CDR3 sequences, of which about a fifth are seen a single time; around 6.4% belongs to the top ten. The germline CDR1 and CDR2 sequences are SGHTA and FQGNSA. Trimming removed 2 bases from V and 3 bases from J, with 8 bases in between. This CDR3 is 13 amino acids long. The chain carries TRBV7-2 and TRBJ2-7; D is perhaps TRBD2 (5 bases). The receptor was isolated from a human donor in good health. Some libraries in this study had Jurkat cell RNA spiked in. Sample: naive CD8+ T cells from blood, with Jurkat cell RNA spiked in. Subset defined: FACS-sorted CD8+CD4-CCR7+CD45RA+ naive T cells. CDR3 nucleotides: TGTGCCAGCAGCTTATTCCGGGACTACGAGCAGTACTTC. This codes for CASSLFRDYEQYF.